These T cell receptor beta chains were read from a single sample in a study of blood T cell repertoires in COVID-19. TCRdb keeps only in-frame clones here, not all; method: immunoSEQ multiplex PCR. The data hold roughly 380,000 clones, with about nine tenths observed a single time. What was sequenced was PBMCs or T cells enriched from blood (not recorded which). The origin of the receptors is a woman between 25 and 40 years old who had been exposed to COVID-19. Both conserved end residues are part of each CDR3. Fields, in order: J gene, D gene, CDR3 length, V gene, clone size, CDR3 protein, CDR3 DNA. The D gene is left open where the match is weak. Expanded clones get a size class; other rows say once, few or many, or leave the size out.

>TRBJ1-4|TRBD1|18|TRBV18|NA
CASSPRAPQGPTAEKLFF
TGTGCCAGCTCCCCCCGCGCACCACAGGGGCCGACCGCTGAAAAACTGTTTTTT
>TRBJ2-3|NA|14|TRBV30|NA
CAWSVGGGTDTQYF
TGTGCCTGGAGCGTTGGAGGGGGCACAGATACGCAGTATTTT
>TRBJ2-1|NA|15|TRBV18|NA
CASSLDITMYNEQFF
TGTGCCAGCTCACTTGATATTACTATGTACAATGAGCAGTTCTTC
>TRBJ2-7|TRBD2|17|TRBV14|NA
CASSQPALAGGKYEQYF
TGTGCCAGCAGCCAACCCGCACTAGCGGGAGGAAAGTACGAGCAGTACTTC
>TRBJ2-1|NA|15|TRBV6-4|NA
CASSDGLASYNEQFF
TGTGCCAGCAGTGACGGGCTAGCAAGCTACAATGAGCAGTTCTTC
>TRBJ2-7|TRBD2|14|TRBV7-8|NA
CASSLPSGSNEQYF
TGTGCCAGCAGCTTACCTAGCGGGAGTAACGAGCAGTACTTC
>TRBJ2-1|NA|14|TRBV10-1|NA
CASSERESYNEQFF
TGCGCCAGCAGTGAGCGGGAGTCCTACAATGAGCAGTTCTTC
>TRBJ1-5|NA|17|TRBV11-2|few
CASSLDPRDRGNQPQHF
TGTGCCAGCAGCTTAGACCCGCGGGATAGGGGCAATCAGCCCCAGCATTTT
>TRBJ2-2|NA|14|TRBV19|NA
CASSMGGNTGELFF
TGTGCCAGTAGTATGGGGGGGAACACCGGGGAGCTGTTTTTT
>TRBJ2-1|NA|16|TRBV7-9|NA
CASSPPFGGSYNEQFF
TGTGCCAGCAGCCCCCCGTTTGGGGGGAGCTACAATGAGCAGTTCTTC
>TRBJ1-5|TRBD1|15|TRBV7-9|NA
CASTGGQGGNQPQHF
TGTGCCAGCACCGGCGGACAGGGGGGCAATCAGCCCCAGCATTTT
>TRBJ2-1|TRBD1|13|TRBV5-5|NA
CASSPINRGEQFF
TGTGCCAGCAGCCCCATCAACAGGGGTGAGCAGTTCTTC
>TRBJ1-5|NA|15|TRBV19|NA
CASSTDPGGDQPQHF
TGTGCCAGTAGTACAGACCCCGGGGGGGATCAGCCCCAGCATTTT
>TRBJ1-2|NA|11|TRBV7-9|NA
CASSLWGDFSF
TGTGCCAGCAGCTTATGGGGGGACTTTAGCTTC
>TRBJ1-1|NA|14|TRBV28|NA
CASSLSQERALAFF
TGTGCCAGCAGTTTATCCCAGGAGCGGGCTTTAGCTTTCTTT
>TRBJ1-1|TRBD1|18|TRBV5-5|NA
CASSFPSGGTEVNTEAFF
TGTGCCAGCAGCTTCCCCTCAGGGGGGACTGAGGTGAACACTGAAGCTTTCTTT
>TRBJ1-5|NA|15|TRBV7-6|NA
CASSLGQSEDQPQHF
TGTGCCAGCAGCTTAGGCCAGTCGGAGGATCAGCCCCAGCATTTT
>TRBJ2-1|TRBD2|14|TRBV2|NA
CATKGSGSFYEQFF
TGTGCAACCAAGGGTAGCGGGAGTTTTTATGAGCAGTTCTTC
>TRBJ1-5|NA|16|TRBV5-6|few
CASSLAGGYSNQPQHF
TGTGCCAGCAGCTTGGCCGGGGGTTATAGCAATCAGCCCCAGCATTTT
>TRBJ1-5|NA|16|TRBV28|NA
CASSPTTDYSNQPQHF
TGTGCCAGCAGTCCCACCACAGATTATAGCAATCAGCCCCAGCATTTT
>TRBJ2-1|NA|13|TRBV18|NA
CASSPQEYNEQFF
TGTGCCAGCTCACCCCAGGAATACAATGAGCAGTTCTTC
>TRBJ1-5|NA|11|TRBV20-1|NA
CLTKSNQPQHF
TGCCTAACGAAGAGCAATCAGCCCCAGCATTTT
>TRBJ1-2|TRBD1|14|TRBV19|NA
CASRLQGSDYGYTF
TGTGCCAGTAGACTACAGGGGAGCGACTATGGCTACACCTTC
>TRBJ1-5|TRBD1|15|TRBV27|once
CASSFVTGGVQPQHF
TGTGCCAGCAGTTTCGTGACAGGGGGCGTCCAGCCCCAGCATTTT
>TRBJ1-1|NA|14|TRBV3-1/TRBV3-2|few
CASSQEAGQGRTFF
TGTGCCAGCAGCCAAGAAGCGGGTCAGGGTCGGACTTTCTTT
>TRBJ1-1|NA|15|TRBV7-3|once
CASSAQTVHVTEAFF
TGTGCCAGCAGCGCCCAGACAGTGCATGTCACTGAAGCTTTCTTT
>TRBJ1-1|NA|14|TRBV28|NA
CASSQGQLNTEAFF
TGTGCCAGCAGCCAGGGACAATTGAACACTGAAGCTTTCTTT
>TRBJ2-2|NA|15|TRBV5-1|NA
CASSLGPTSAGELFF
TGCGCCAGCAGCTTGGGGCCTACTAGTGCCGGGGAGCTGTTTTTT
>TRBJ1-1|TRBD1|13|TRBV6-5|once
CASRDRGGTEAFF
TGTGCCAGCAGAGACAGGGGGGGGACTGAAGCTTTCTTT
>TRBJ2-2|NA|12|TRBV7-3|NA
CASTANTGELFF
TGTGCCAGCACGGCGAACACCGGGGAGCTGTTTTTT
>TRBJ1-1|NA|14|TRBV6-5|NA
CASSYQVSGTEAFF
TGTGCCAGCAGTTATCAGGTGTCGGGGACTGAAGCTTTCTTT
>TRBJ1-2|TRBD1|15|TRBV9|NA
CASSVGPGTGYGYTF
TGTGCCAGCAGCGTAGGTCCCGGGACAGGGTACGGCTACACCTTC
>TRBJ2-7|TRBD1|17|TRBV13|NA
CASSSEGGGDRAYEQYF
TGTGCCAGCAGCTCCGAGGGGGGAGGGGACAGGGCCTACGAGCAGTACTTC
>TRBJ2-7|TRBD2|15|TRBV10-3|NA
CAISEQRDRSYEQYF
TGTGCCATCAGTGAACAGCGGGACCGCTCCTACGAGCAGTACTTC
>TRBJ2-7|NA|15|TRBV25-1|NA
CASSDSVPPLYEQYF
TGTGCCAGCAGTGACTCGGTTCCCCCGCTATACGAGCAGTACTTC
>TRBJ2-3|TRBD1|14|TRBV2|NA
CASLTGTGTDTQYF
TGTGCCAGCCTGACAGGGACGGGAACAGATACGCAGTATTTT
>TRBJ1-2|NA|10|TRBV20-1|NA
CSARGTGYTF
TGCAGTGCTAGAGGAACAGGCTACACCTTC
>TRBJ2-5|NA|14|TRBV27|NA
CASSLGGTQETQYF
TGTGCCAGCAGTTTAGGCGGAACCCAAGAGACCCAGTACTTC
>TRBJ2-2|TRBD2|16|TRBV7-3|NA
CASSPFGGGGTGELFF
TGTGCCAGCAGCCCCTTTGGGGGGGGAGGCACCGGGGAGCTGTTTTTT
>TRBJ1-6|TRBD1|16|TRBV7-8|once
CASSLRQGADNSPLHF
TGTGCCAGCAGCTTGAGACAGGGGGCCGATAATTCACCCCTCCACTTT
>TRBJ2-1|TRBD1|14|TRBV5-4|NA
CASSWGTGNNEQFF
TGTGCCAGCAGCTGGGGGACAGGTAACAATGAGCAGTTCTTC
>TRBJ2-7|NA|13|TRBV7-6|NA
CASSPGESYEQYF
TGTGCCAGCAGCCCCGGGGAATCCTACGAGCAGTACTTC
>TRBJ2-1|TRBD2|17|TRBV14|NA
CASSRYGREEFYNEQFF
TGTGCCAGCAGCCGTTATGGGCGGGAGGAATTCTACAATGAGCAGTTCTTC
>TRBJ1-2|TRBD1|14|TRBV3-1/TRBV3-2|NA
CASRHRDRDYGYTF
TGTGCCAGCAGGCACCGGGACAGGGACTATGGCTACACCTTC
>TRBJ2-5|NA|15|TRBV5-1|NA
CASSLDGFQGETQYF
TGCGCCAGCAGCTTGGACGGGTTCCAGGGGGAGACCCAGTACTTC
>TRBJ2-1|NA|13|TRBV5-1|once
CASSLAGDNEQFF
TGCGCCAGCAGCTTGGCCGGGGATAATGAGCAGTTCTTC
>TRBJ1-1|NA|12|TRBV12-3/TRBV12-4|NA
CASSHMNTEAFF
TGTGCCAGCAGTCACATGAACACTGAAGCTTTCTTT
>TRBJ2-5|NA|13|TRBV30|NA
CAWGRARGETQYF
TGTGCCTGGGGCAGGGCGCGTGGCGAGACCCAGTACTTC
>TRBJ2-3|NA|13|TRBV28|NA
CASSLLSPDTQYF
TGTGCCAGCAGTTTATTAAGCCCAGATACGCAGTATTTT
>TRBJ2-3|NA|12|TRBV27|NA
CATPLGTDTQYF
TGTGCCACCCCCTTAGGCACAGATACGCAGTATTTT
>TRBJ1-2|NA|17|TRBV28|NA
CASSLILGGGTNYGYTF
TGTGCCAGCAGTTTAATCCTAGGAGGAGGGACTAACTATGGCTACACCTTC
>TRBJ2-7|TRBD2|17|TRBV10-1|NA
CASSATPGTSTSYEQYF
TGCGCCAGCAGTGCGACCCCCGGGACTAGCACCTCCTACGAGCAGTACTTC
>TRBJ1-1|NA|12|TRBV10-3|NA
CAISESDTEAFF
TGTGCCATCAGTGAAAGCGACACTGAAGCTTTCTTT
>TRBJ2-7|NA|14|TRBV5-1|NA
CASSLEAGTYEQYF
TGCGCCAGCAGCTTGGAGGCGGGGACCTACGAGCAGTACTTC
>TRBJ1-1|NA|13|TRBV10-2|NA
CASKNYLNTEAFF
TGCGCCAGCAAAAACTATTTGAACACTGAAGCTTTCTTT